The T cell receptor beta chain described here comes from a study of blood T cell repertoires in COVID-19. Study information: Sources were T cells, B-cell-depleted T cells, or PBMCs; the material itself was cDNA or gDNA.

Trimming removed 3 bases from V and 7 bases from J, with 8 bases in between. Germline CDR1 is SGHRS and CDR2 is YFSETQ. There are 11 residues in the CDR3. Followed longitudinally, the Seattle patients had been enrolled during active infection. In the authors' workflow: Amplification of reference gene primers was used by the study to estimate nucleated cell counts. Using immunoSEQ multiplex PCR, the repertoire was profiled, and TCRdb retains in-frame clones only, with some absent. D and trimming were read from the DNA, whereas the V and J calls and clone size are those reported in that table. In the table there are around 190,000 clones, about 88% of which are singletons. This clone occurred a few times.

This clonotype originated in a man aged 45-65 years with COVID-19, enrolled during active disease. Sequencing used peripheral blood. V usage is TRBV5-1 and J usage is TRBJ2-7; the D is unclear. CDR3 amino acids: CASSSRREQYF. CDR3 coding DNA: TGCGCCAGCAGCTCCCGGAGAGAGCAGTACTTC.